This T cell receptor (beta chain) was documented in a study of lymphopenia after photon versus proton radiotherapy. Study results and limitations: Post-nadir diversity loss with photons came from oligoclonal expansion, particularly CD8+ Temra cells. Photon-treated patients lost naive T cells and TCR diversity; proton-treated stayed stable. Post-nadir TCR diversity decline inversely tracked overall survival among those who died.

In the case of this clone: What it binds is unknown.

Assay used: immunoSEQ multiplex PCR; TCRdb lists only in-frame clones, some missing. The sample has some 42,000 clones, about four fifths seen once; the top ten hold under 25%. Germline V gene sequence: CDR1 MNHNY, CDR2 SVGAGI (reference sequence). Trimming cost V 6 bases and J 0 bases, with 8 bases left between them. CDR3 length: 14 amino acids. This receptor was taken from a woman in her 70s with pancreatic cancer. The source material was peripheral blood, sampled from a patient treated with proton-based radiotherapy. This chain links TRBV6-6 with TRBJ1-4, with a tentative D call TRBD1 (5 bases). This CDR3 is CASSWTPTNEKLFF. For the CDR3, the DNA is TGTGCCAGCAGCTGGACACCAACTAATGAAAAACTGTTTTTT.